The 20 T cell receptor beta chains in this list originate from one sample, sequenced in a study of blood T cell repertoires in COVID-19. This table comes from immunoSEQ multiplex PCR, and its TCRdb copy is limited to in-frame clones, with some not included. Of tens of thousands of clones listed, about 74% were seen once; the top ten hold 3.9%. Sequencing was done on a sample of peripheral blood. These receptors came from an older man with COVID-19, enrolled during active disease.

This clone was counted at least ten times. J is TRBJ2-7 and V is TRBV11-2; D remains ambiguous. The CDR3 sequence is 13 residues long. The V gene's germline CDR1 is SGHAT and CDR2 FQNNGV. V lost 0 bases to trimming and J lost 5 bases, with 8 bases between them. DNA of the CDR3: TGTGCCAGCAGCTTAGATCTTGTCCACGAGCAGTACTTC. As protein: CASSLDLVHEQYF.

The chain joins TRBV29-1 to TRBJ2-4; 13 nucleotides align to TRBD2. CDR1 is SQVTM, CDR2 ANQGSEA, per germline. V gave up 4 bases and J gave up 8 bases; unmatched junction bases: 8. The CDR3 sequence is 15 residues long. The CDR3 bases are TGCAGCGTTGTCCGGACTAGCGGGAGAATAGACATTCAGTACTTC. As protein: CSVVRTSGRIDIQYF.

Ten or more counts support this clone. Other DNA sequences in the sample encode the same CDR3. The chain is built from TRBV2 and TRBJ2-1; 14 positions agree with TRBD2. The germline V gene has CDR1 SNHLY and CDR2 FYNNEI. This CDR3 has 15 residues. J lost 4 bases, V lost 9 bases, and 5 bases had no gene match. CDR3 sequence: CASRLAGGSYNEQFF. The CDR3 DNA reads TGTGCCAGTAGACTAGCGGGAGGGTCTTACAATGAGCAGTTCTTC. Using reference TRBV2 and TRBJ2-1 for the parts outside the CDR3, the full variable domain is EPEVTQTPSHQVTQMGQEVILRCVPISNHLYFYWYRQILGQKVEFLVSFYNNEISEKSEIFDDQFSVERPDGSNFTLKIRSTKLEDSAMYFCASRLAGGSYNEQFFGPGTRLTVL.

This rearrangement joins TRBV2 to TRBJ2-2, with D maybe TRBD2 (6 bases). V shed 7 bases and J shed 1 base, with 10 bases lying between them. Germline V gene sequence: CDR1 SNHLY, CDR2 FYNNEI. The CDR3 length is 14 residues. CDR3 bases: TGTGCCAGCAACGGAGGGCGGAACACCGGGGAGCTGTTTTTT. Translated, it gives CASNGGRNTGELFF.

The chain carries TRBV10-3 and TRBJ1-1; 8 bases map to TRBD1. Germline lookup yields CDR1 ENHRY and CDR2 SYGVKD. J gave up 4 bases and V 8 bases, and 15 bases lay outside the gene matches. The CDR3 contains 16 residues. In DNA, the CDR3 is TGTGCCATCGGCGCTCTGGACAGGGAGGAGGGCACTGAAGCTTTCTTT. It is translated as CAIGALDREEGTEAFF.

V and J are TRBV28 and TRBJ2-7; D is possibly TRBD2 (7 bases). From germline, CDR1 is MDHEN and CDR2 SYDVKM. The CDR3 length is 14 residues. Trimming cost V 7 bases and J 3 bases, with 16 bases left between them. CDR3 nucleotide sequence: TGTGCCAGCATCCTGACTAGCAGGGGCTACGAGCAGTACTTC. It codes for CASILTSRGYEQYF.

This chain joins TRBV7-2 and TRBJ1-4; D uncertain. V lost 1 base and J lost 8, with 14 bases in between. Germline V gene data show CDR1 as SGHTA and CDR2 as FQGNSA. There are 15 residues in the CDR3. This CDR3 reads CASSLERGFGEKLFF. DNA of the CDR3: TGTGCCAGCAGCTTAGAGAGAGGGTTTGGCGAAAAACTGTTTTTT.

The CDR3 DNA reads TGTGCCAGCAGCACCCCGGGACAGGGGTTTTTTGGCTACACCTTC. Residues: CASSTPGQGFFGYTF. The chain uses TRBV5-5 and TRBJ1-2; TRBD1 aligns across 10 bases. Germline CDR1 SGHKS, CDR2 YYEKEE (reference sequence). The CDR3 extends over 15 amino acids. V gave up 4 bases and J gave up 7 bases; unmatched junction bases: 10.

V and J are TRBV7-2 and TRBJ2-1; 8 bases agree with TRBD2. V gave up 5 bases and J gave up 3 bases; unmatched junction bases: 6. Germline CDR1 is SGHTA and CDR2 is FQGNSA. CDR3 length equals 15 residues. Written as DNA, the CDR3 is TGTGCCAGCAGCGATTTTAGCGGGGTCTACAATGAGCAGTTCTTC. Its translation is CASSDFSGVYNEQFF.

The J gene is TRBJ2-7, the V gene TRBV4-3; D not resolved. Between the trimmed V and J ends, which lost 2 bases and 1 base, there was a span of 9 bases. The CDR3 totals 14 residues. Germline V gene lookup returns CDR1 LGHNA and CDR2 YSLEER. The CDR3 here is CASSQLLQSYEQYF. As DNA, the CDR3 is TGCGCCAGCAGCCAACTACTTCAATCCTACGAGCAGTACTTC.

The V and J genes are TRBV7-2 and TRBJ1-5; 7 bases match TRBD1. The CDR3 is made up of 17 amino acids. V lost 1 base and J lost 6; bases outside the gene matches: 12. Per the germline V gene, CDR1 is SGHTA and CDR2 is FQGNSA. CDR3 nucleotide sequence: TGTGCCAGCAGCTTAGTGGGGCAGGGGGTAGTCGGTCAGCCCCAGCATTTT. Protein: CASSLVGQGVVGQPQHF.

The rearrangement links TRBV5-1 to TRBJ2-7; the D is unclear. Germline values: CDR1 SGHRS, CDR2 YFSETQ. The CDR3 length is 15 residues. Between the trimmed V and J ends, which lost 4 bases and 2 bases, there was a span of 16 bases. The CDR3 spells CASSPNPPVAYEQYF. The DNA for the CDR3 is TGCGCCAGCAGCCCAAATCCGCCGGTTGCCTACGAGCAGTACTTC. Combining the CDR3 with reference TRBV5-1 and TRBJ2-7 gives the whole variable domain KAGVTQTPRYLIKTRGQQVTLSCSPISGHRSVSWYQQTPGQGLQFLFEYFSETQRNKGNFPGRFSGRQFSNSRSEMNVSTLELGDSALYLCASSPNPPVAYEQYFGPGTRLTVT.

The CDR3 nucleotides are TGCGCCAGCAGCTTAGGACAGGGTATTACCTATGGCTACACCTTC. Amino acid sequence: CASSLGQGITYGYTF. The rearrangement joins TRBV5-1 to TRBJ1-2; TRBD1 matches at 8 bases. Per the germline V gene, CDR1 is SGHRS and CDR2 is YFSETQ. V was pared by 2 bases and J by 4 bases, with 7 bases of the junction left unmatched. The CDR3 loop spans 15 amino acids.

This clone was counted a single time. The chain is built from TRBV6-5 and TRBJ2-1; 8 nucleotides agree with TRBD2. Trimming cost V 5 bases and J 9 bases; bases outside gene matches: 6. The CDR3 sequence is 13 residues long. CDR1 and CDR2 from the germline V gene are MNHEY and SVGAGI. CDR3 sequence: CASSPGLGIEQFF. As DNA, the CDR3 is TGTGCCAGCAGTCCGGGACTAGGAATTGAGCAGTTCTTC.

The rearrangement joins TRBV5-1 to TRBJ2-1; 15 bases agree with TRBD2. From germline, CDR1 is SGHRS and CDR2 YFSETQ. J was trimmed by 4 bases and V by 3 bases; bases with no gene match: 11. The CDR3 runs 19 residues. DNA of the CDR3: TGCGCCAGCAGCTACCAAGGACTAGCGGGAGGGCCTACATACAATGAGCAGTTCTTC. Translated, it gives CASSYQGLAGGPTYNEQFF.

The CDR3 bases are TGCGCCAGCAGCCCGGACAGGCGCGACGAGCAGTACTTC. Translated, it gives CASSPDRRDEQYF. The J gene is TRBJ2-7, the V gene TRBV5-1; TRBD1 agrees at 7 bases. The CDR3 is 13 residues long. J lost 5 bases, V lost 4 bases, and 6 bases had no gene match. CDR1 is SGHRS and CDR2 is YFSETQ in the germline V gene.

This clone was seen just once. The chain recombines TRBV7-3 with TRBJ2-3, with TRBD2 matching 8 bases. Germline-derived CDR1 and CDR2 are SGHTA and FQGTGA. J gave up 2 bases and V 5 bases, and 9 bases lay outside the gene matches. The CDR3 sequence is 16 residues long. The CDR3 nucleotides read TGTGCCAGCAGCCAGGGGACTAGACAATCCACAGATACGCAGTATTTT. This sequence encodes CASSQGTRQSTDTQYF.

This clone has ten or more counts. DNA for the CDR3: TGCAGCGTTTCACAGGGGACGAACACTGAAGCTTTCTTT. Translation gives CSVSQGTNTEAFF. This rearrangement joins TRBV29-1 to TRBJ1-1, with 7 bases lining up with TRBD1. This CDR3 contains 13 residues. Germline V lookup: CDR1 SQVTM, CDR2 ANQGSEA. V shed 5 bases and J 1 base; nucleotides not matched to a gene: 4.

This clone was detected a few times. The rearrangement uses TRBV11-2 and TRBJ2-7; 12 bases line up with TRBD2. CDR1 is SGHAT and CDR2 is FQNNGV in the germline V gene. V trimming: 4 bases; J trimming: 2 bases; junction bases outside the gene matches: 12. There are 18 residues in the CDR3. The chain's CDR3 is CASSSLRTSGMFPYEQYF. As DNA, the CDR3 is TGTGCCAGCAGCTCACTCAGGACTAGCGGGATGTTCCCCTACGAGCAGTACTTC.

This clone was picked up many times. This chain joins TRBV9 and TRBJ2-7; tentative D call: TRBD1 (5 bases). The length of the CDR3 is 14 residues. V lost 0 bases and J 3 bases, leaving 10 bases between the germline ends. The germline gives CDR1 SGDLS, CDR2 YYNGEE. CDR3 protein: CASSVGQNYYEQYF. The DNA for the CDR3 is TGTGCCAGCAGCGTAGGACAGAATTACTACGAGCAGTACTTC.